This passage covers 24 T cell receptor beta chains from one sample sequenced in a study of glioma-infiltrating T cells after dendritic cell vaccination. Time point noted: after dendritic cell vaccination, including at tumor progression/relapse. The assay was immunoSEQ multiplex PCR, and TCRdb's table has in-frame clones only and misses some. This table has about 87,000 clones, roughly 80% appearing once. The sequences come from blood, collected after dendritic cell vaccination. The origin of the receptors is a human donor with glioblastoma.

Only one count was recorded for this clone. The V gene is TRBV7-2, the J gene TRBJ2-7; the match to TRBD1 covers 7 bases. V was pared by 3 bases and J by 3 bases, with 8 bases of the junction left unmatched. CDR1 is SGHTA, CDR2 FQGNSA, per germline. The CDR3 contains 15 residues. The CDR3 nucleotides are TGTGCCAGCAGCTTCGACAGGGATAGTCTCTACGAGCAGTACTTC. Protein: CASSFDRDSLYEQYF.

This clone was recorded only once. V is TRBV7-8 and J is TRBJ2-3; perhaps TRBD2 as D (5 bases). Trimming removed 5 bases from V and 3 bases from J, with 9 bases in between. The CDR3 length is 13 residues. Germline values: CDR1 SGHVS, CDR2 FQNEAQ. DNA of the CDR3: TGTGCCAGCAGCAGGACTGCGACAGATACGCAGTATTTT. Protein: CASSRTATDTQYF.

V and J are TRBV19 and TRBJ1-2, with TRBD1 matching 7 bases. This CDR3 has 13 residues. V lost 8 bases to trimming and J lost 4 bases; unmatched junction nucleotides: 7. Germline V CDR1 and CDR2: LNHDA, SQIVND (reference sequence). This chain's CDR3 is CASGGQKSYGYTF. CDR3 in DNA: TGTGCCAGTGGGGGACAGAAGAGCTATGGCTACACCTTC.

J is TRBJ1-3 and V is TRBV15; TRBD1 matches 8 bases. Per the germline V gene, CDR1 is LNHNV and CDR2 is YYDKDF (reference sequence). The CDR3 covers 22 residues. After removal of 0 bases from V and 0 bases from J, the junction contained 19 bases not matched to a gene. Here the CDR3 reads CATSRDWSDRGARPFSGNTIYF. CDR3 nucleotides: TGTGCCACCAGCAGAGATTGGAGCGACAGGGGAGCTAGACCCTTCTCTGGAAACACCATATATTTT.

This chain uses TRBV5-4 with TRBJ1-6, with D perhaps matching TRBD1 (6 bases). Trimming removed 4 bases from V and 9 bases from J, with 17 bases in between. The CDR3 loop spans 15 amino acids. Germline CDR1 and CDR2: SGHNT and YYREEE (reference sequence). CDR3 bases: TGTGCCAGCAGCCTGGGGGCAGGGCAGGGTTCACCCCTCCACTTT. Protein: CASSLGAGQGSPLHF.

The chain joins TRBV5-4 to TRBJ1-1, with no clear D. The CDR3 runs to 14 residues. V was trimmed by 0 bases and J by 6 bases, leaving 12 bases between them. Germline CDR1 and CDR2: SGHNT and YYREEE (reference sequence). The CDR3 reads CASSLVGRFSEAFF. CDR3 nucleotide sequence: TGTGCCAGCAGCTTGGTAGGGAGATTTTCTGAAGCTTTCTTT.

This chain links TRBV2 with TRBJ1-2, with TRBD1 identical over 7 bases. The CDR3 spans 16 residues. Germline CDR1 and CDR2: SNHLY and FYNNEI. The J segment lost 8 bases and the V segment lost 6 bases, leaving 18 bases of the junction unmatched. The CDR3 DNA follows: TGTGCCAGCAGCCTAAACCGGGACAGTGGGGAGCTAGGCTACACCTTC. It specifies CASSLNRDSGELGYTF.

CDR3 region: CAISEQTGSNEKLFF. The CDR3 region has the DNA TGTGCCATCAGTGAACAGACAGGGTCAAATGAAAAACTGTTTTTT. The chain employs TRBV10-3 and TRBJ1-4; 7 nucleotides agree with TRBD1. Germline CDR1 is ENHRY and CDR2 is SYGVKD. The CDR3 length is 15 residues. V lost 3 bases and J lost 5; bases outside the gene matches: 6.

The chain combines TRBV29-1 with TRBJ1-5; 7 bases map to TRBD1. CDR1 and CDR2 from the germline V gene are SQVTM and ANQGSEA. The length of the CDR3 is 13 residues. V shed 5 bases, J shed 4 bases, and the junction held 5 bases outside the gene matches. CDR3 DNA sequence: TGCAGCGTTTTAGACAGGGATAATCAGCCCCAGCATTTT. As protein: CSVLDRDNQPQHF.

This clone turned up a few times. The CDR3 loop reads CAISGGRENTGELFF. DNA of the CDR3: TGTGCCATCAGTGGCGGCAGGGAGAACACCGGGGAGCTGTTTTTT. This sequence joins TRBV10-3 and TRBJ2-2; D might be TRBD1 (5 bases). Trimming removed 4 bases from V and 1 base from J, with 10 bases in between. In germline, CDR1 is ENHRY, CDR2 SYGVKD. The CDR3 runs to 15 residues.

This chain uses TRBV7-2 with TRBJ2-6; the D gene is possibly TRBD2 (6 bases). This CDR3 comprises 15 residues. The ends were cut back, 6 bases at V and 2 bases at J, with 11 bases in the middle. The germline V gene has CDR1 SGHTA and CDR2 FQGNSA. The CDR3 sequence is CASRGRGAGANVLTF. Written as DNA, the CDR3 is TGTGCCAGCAGGGGGCGGGGAGCTGGGGCCAACGTCCTGACTTTC.

The V and J genes are TRBV11-2 and TRBJ2-7; perhaps TRBD2 as D (5 bases). The CDR3 is made up of 13 amino acids. Germline CDR1 and CDR2: SGHAT and FQNNGV. V gave up 5 bases and J gave up 6 bases, with 14 bases separating them. As DNA, the CDR3 is TGTGCCAGCAGCCCCCAAAACGGGGTCGAGCAGTACTTC. Encoded protein: CASSPQNGVEQYF.

The chain carries TRBV7-8 and TRBJ1-1; 9 nucleotides match TRBD1. The CDR3 has 15 amino acids. V trimming: 5 bases; J trimming: 4 bases; junction bases outside the gene matches: 8. Germline V lookup: CDR1 SGHVS, CDR2 FQNEAQ. The CDR3 nucleotides read TGTGCCAGCAGCCGATTACAGGGGGCGATCACTGAAGCTTTCTTT. It codes for CASSRLQGAITEAFF. The full variable domain, in which reference TRBV7-8 and TRBJ1-1 provide the parts outside the CDR3, is GAGVSQSPRYKVAKRGQDVALRCDPISGHVSLFWYQQALGQGPEFLTYFQNEAQLDKSGLPSDRFFAERPEGSVSTLKIQRTQQEDSAVYLCASSRLQGAITEAFFGQGTRLTVV.

CDR3 bases: TGTGCCACCAGCAGAGGGCAGGGGGTGTATCAGCCCCAGCATTTT. It yields the protein CATSRGQGVYQPQHF. The chain recombines TRBV15 with TRBJ1-5; 7 bases are a match to TRBD1. Germline V CDR1 and CDR2: LNHNV, YYDKDF (reference sequence). The CDR3 has 15 amino acids. Germline trimming cut 1 base from V and 5 bases from J; bases unmatched to any gene: 5.

This chain joins TRBV5-1 and TRBJ1-1; D may be TRBD1 (6 bases). The CDR3 contains 14 residues. Trimming took 4 bases from V and 0 from J, leaving 10 bases between them. Germline V gene data show CDR1 as SGHRS and CDR2 as YFSETQ. The CDR3 region is CASSPDRLNTEAFF. CDR3 nucleotides: TGCGCCAGCAGCCCGGACAGATTGAACACTGAAGCTTTCTTT.

The CDR3 region has the DNA TGTGCCAGCAGTTTAAAAGGGACAGGGCGGGCTTTCTTT. Residues: CASSLKGTGRAFF. V and J are TRBV27 and TRBJ1-1; 9 positions agree with TRBD1. CDR1 and CDR2 (germline): MNHEY, SMNVEV (reference sequence). Germline trimming cut 2 bases from V and 11 bases from J; bases unmatched to any gene: 6. The CDR3 totals 13 residues.

The chain uses TRBV7-2 and TRBJ2-7; 10 bases line up with TRBD1. Looked up from germline, CDR1 is SGHTA and CDR2 is FQGNSA. J gave up 4 bases and V 2 bases, and 11 bases lay outside the gene matches. The CDR3 runs to 17 residues. CDR3 nucleotides: TGTGCCAGCAGCTTAAGGACAGGGGGACCCGAACGATACGAGCAGTACTTC. This translates into CASSLRTGGPERYEQYF.

This clone is classed as large (0.1 to 1%). The gene calls are TRBV7-9 and TRBJ1-2; 7 nucleotides agree with TRBD1. The CDR3 has 13 amino acids. Germline lookup yields CDR1 SEHNR and CDR2 FQNEAQ (reference sequence). The trim removed 4 bases at V and 4 bases at J, leaving 3 bases unmatched. The CDR3 spells CASSWGQSYGYTF. The DNA for the CDR3 is TGTGCCAGCAGCTGGGGACAGTCCTATGGCTACACCTTC. The full variable domain, with the rest looked up from reference TRBV7-9 and TRBJ1-2, is DTGVSQNPRHKITKRGQNVTFRCDPISEHNRLYWYRQTLGQGPEFLTYFQNEAQLEKSRLLSDRFSAERPKGSFSTLEIQRTEQGDSAMYLCASSWGQSYGYTFGSGTRLTVV.

The chain has TRBV6-5 and TRBJ1-1; D gene uncertain. Trimming cost V 4 bases and J 0 bases, with 12 bases left between them. The CDR3 spans 15 residues. Per the germline V gene, CDR1 is MNHEY and CDR2 is SVGAGI. In nucleotides, the CDR3 is TGTGCCAGCAGTTCCCCATCGGGGATGAACACTGAAGCTTTCTTT. Translated: CASSSPSGMNTEAFF.

V usage is TRBV4-3 and J usage is TRBJ1-5; a possible D gene is TRBD1 (5 bases). This CDR3 has 15 residues. Deletions cut 0 bases from V and 2 bases from J, with 8 bases between. Per germline, CDR1 LGHNA and CDR2 YSLEER. Here the CDR3 DNA reads TGCGCCAGCAGCCAAGATGACAGACGCAATCAGCCCCAGCATTTT. It yields the protein CASSQDDRRNQPQHF.

The V gene is TRBV4-1, the J gene TRBJ2-2, with D uncertain. The V end was cut by 0 bases, the J end by 7 bases, with 6 bases between. The CDR3 has 13 amino acids. The germline V gene encodes CDR1 MGHRA and CDR2 YSYEKL. CDR3 region: CASSQDFRGELFF. CDR3 DNA: TGCGCCAGCAGCCAAGATTTTCGCGGGGAGCTGTTTTTT.

This clone was observed once. The chain links TRBV7-2 to TRBJ2-1, with D perhaps matching TRBD1 (6 bases). V was shortened by 3 bases and J by 9 bases, with 21 bases between the two germline ends. The CDR3 consists of 16 residues. Looked up from germline, CDR1 is SGHTA and CDR2 is FQGNSA. The CDR3 here is CASSLGPPGVTGEQFF. The DNA of the CDR3 is TGTGCCAGCAGCTTGGGCCCCCCAGGGGTAACAGGTGAGCAGTTCTTC.

This chain connects TRBV5-6 to TRBJ1-2; TRBD1 agrees at 8 bases. Germline V CDR1 and CDR2: SGHDT, YYEEEE. The CDR3 is made up of 13 amino acids. Germline trimming cut 5 bases from V and 7 bases from J; bases unmatched to any gene: 7. CDR3 sequence reads: CASRSTGGGGYTF. The CDR3 nucleotides read TGTGCCAGCAGAAGCACAGGGGGGGGTGGCTACACCTTC. The entire variable domain, with the rest obtained from reference TRBV5-6 and TRBJ1-2, is as follows: DAGVTQSPTHLIKTRGQQVTLRCSPKSGHDTVSWYQQALGQGPQFIFQYYEEEERQRGNFPDRFSGHQFPNYSSELNVNALLLGDSALYLCASRSTGGGGYTFGSGTRLTVV.

The chain links TRBV2 to TRBJ2-7; 11 bases agree with TRBD1. Germline-derived CDR1 and CDR2 are SNHLY and FYNNEI. This CDR3 region has 14 residues. The V segment lost 4 bases and the J segment 3 bases; nucleotides outside the gene matches: 2. The CDR3 sequence: CASSVGTGGYEQYF. The DNA for the CDR3 is TGTGCCAGCAGTGTGGGGACAGGGGGCTACGAGCAGTACTTC.